What follows is one TCR beta chain and its context. V lost 0 bases and J lost 3, with 7 bases in between. The CDR3 covers 13 residues. The germline V gene has CDR1 SGHRS and CDR2 YFSETQ. The protocol was immunoSEQ multiplex PCR, while the TCRdb copy is restricted to in-frame clones and leaves out a portion. The top ten hold over 0.2% of the sample, which has 98,000 or so clones, approximately 94% seen once. This entry is derived from a study of technical replicates of blood from several donors. This chain connects TRBV5-1 to TRBJ2-7; unclear D gene. Sequenced sample: T cells isolated from PBMCs. The TCR was taken from a human donor in good health. The CDR3 loop is CASSLAPDYEQYF. The CDR3 bases are TGCGCCAGCAGCTTGGCCCCAGACTACGAGCAGTACTTC.